This entry lists 27 T cell receptor beta chains sequenced from one sample in a study of shared clonotypes between healthy human individuals. Terminally differentiated effector memory CD45RA+ cells were left out of the naive CD8 fraction, which was CD45RO-negative and positively selected for CCR7. Produced via immunoSEQ multiplex PCR; TCRdb's table is partial and in-frame only. The repertoire holds around 650,000 clones, with 95% to 97% as singletons. The sequenced sample was naive CD8+ T cells sorted from blood. The receptors were gathered from a woman aged 30 to 39 in good health.

The chain has TRBV7-9 and TRBJ1-1, with D possibly matching TRBD1 (5 bases). CDR1 SEHNR and CDR2 FQNEAQ come from the germline V gene (reference sequence). The CDR3 is made up of 13 amino acids. Trimming shortened V by 1 base and J by 6 bases, and 9 bases separated the two germline ends. The CDR3 DNA reads as TGTGCCAGCAGCTTAGAAAGAGGGGCTGAAGCTTTCTTT. This sequence encodes CASSLERGAEAFF.

J is TRBJ2-7 and V is TRBV7-6; perhaps TRBD2 as D (5 bases). Germline CDR1 is SGHVS and CDR2 is FNYEAQ. CDR3 length: 16 amino acids. V gave up 2 bases and J gave up 4 bases, with 18 bases separating them. CDR3 nucleotides: TGTGCCAGCAGCTTATTCGCCCCCGGGTGGGAGTACGAGCAGTACTTC. It yields the protein CASSLFAPGWEYEQYF.

Concerning this clone itself: Other DNA sequences within the sample encode an identical CDR3. V usage is TRBV27 and J usage is TRBJ2-7; D call uncertain. Germline values: CDR1 MNHEY, CDR2 SMNVEV (reference sequence). The CDR3 is made up of 13 amino acids. The ends were cut back, 2 bases at V and 0 bases at J, with 5 bases in the middle. The CDR3 protein is CASSLGYSYEQYF. DNA for the CDR3: TGTGCCAGCAGTTTAGGGTACTCCTACGAGCAGTACTTC.

The chain couples TRBV27 to TRBJ2-7, with D possibly being TRBD2 (6 bases). The germline V and J ends were trimmed by 2 bases and 3 bases, with 14 bases remaining between them. CDR1 and CDR2 from the germline V gene are MNHEY and SMNVEV (reference sequence). The CDR3 contains 15 residues. The CDR3 region has the DNA TGTGCCAGCAGTTTACGAGGGAGGACCCTCTACGAGCAGTACTTC. Translated, it gives CASSLRGRTLYEQYF.

The chain recombines TRBV18 with TRBJ2-2; 9 bases are a match to TRBD2. The CDR3 totals 17 residues. V lost 0 bases, J lost 7 bases, and 9 bases stayed unmatched. From germline, CDR1 is KGHSH and CDR2 LQKENI. The CDR3, as DNA: TGTGCCAGCTCACCACCATTAGGACTAGCGCTTGTCGGGGAGCTGTTTTTT. Amino acids: CASSPPLGLALVGELFF.

V and J are TRBV6-1 and TRBJ1-4, with TRBD1 as a possible D gene (5 bases). Trimming removed 5 bases from V and 5 bases from J, with 15 bases in between. The CDR3 is 15 amino acids. From germline, CDR1 is MNHNS and CDR2 SASEGT. CDR3 DNA: TGTGCCAGCAGTTCCATCGACAGCGACAATGAAAAACTGTTTTTT. Translating gives CASSSIDSDNEKLFF.

This rearrangement joins TRBV27 to TRBJ2-7; TRBD2 matches at 10 bases. The CDR3 totals 15 residues. J lost 4 bases, V lost 3 bases, and 6 bases had no gene match. In germline, CDR1 is MNHEY, CDR2 SMNVEV (reference sequence). CDR3 in amino acids: CASSLGLAYFYEQYF. DNA of the CDR3: TGTGCCAGCAGTTTGGGACTAGCGTATTTTTACGAGCAGTACTTC.

This chain uses TRBV29-1 with TRBJ2-5; either TRBD1 or TRBD2 may fit D (6 bases each). The germline V and J ends were trimmed by 4 bases and 5 bases, with 14 bases remaining between them. The CDR3 extends over 13 amino acids. Germline CDR1 reads SQVTM; CDR2 reads ANQGSEA. CDR3: CSVVGGRVETQYF. CDR3 in DNA: TGCAGCGTTGTTGGGGGGCGTGTTGAGACCCAGTACTTC.

The chain combines TRBV29-1 with TRBJ2-1; 11 nucleotides align to TRBD2. V shed 6 bases, J shed 4 bases, and the junction held 8 bases outside the gene matches. Germline V gene data show CDR1 as SQVTM and CDR2 as ANQGSEA. The CDR3 runs 15 residues. The CDR3 sequence is CSVDPGLAEYNEQFF. In nucleotides, the CDR3 is TGCAGCGTCGATCCGGGACTAGCGGAATACAATGAGCAGTTCTTC.

The chain uses TRBV27 and TRBJ2-3; D possibly matches TRBD1 or TRBD2 (5 bases each). Trimming cost V 2 bases and J 4 bases, with 10 bases left between them. The length of the CDR3 is 14 residues. Germline V gene lookup returns CDR1 MNHEY and CDR2 SMNVEV (reference sequence). The CDR3 DNA reads as TGTGCCAGCAGTTTAGGGACGGGTCCAGATACGCAGTATTTT. Translating gives CASSLGTGPDTQYF.

J is TRBJ2-3 and V is TRBV10-2; TRBD1 might be the D (5 bases). CDR1 and CDR2 from the germline V gene are WSHSY and SAAADI. With 1 base removed from V and 0 bases from J, the gap between germline ends came to 11 bases. The CDR3 covers 16 residues. The CDR3 is CASSEFTGESTDTQYF. CDR3 bases: TGCGCCAGCAGTGAGTTCACAGGAGAAAGCACAGATACGCAGTATTTT.

The CDR3 loop reads CASSEGMFPAQHF. CDR3 nucleotide sequence: TGTGCCAGCAGTGAGGGCATGTTCCCAGCCCAGCATTTT. The chain employs TRBV2 and TRBJ1-5; D is unresolved. In germline, CDR1 is SNHLY, CDR2 FYNNEI. The CDR3 totals 13 residues. V shed 3 bases and J shed 11 bases, with 14 bases lying between them.

The chain has TRBV28 and TRBJ2-1; no clear D. The CDR3 has 13 residues. The ends were cut back, 0 bases at V and 9 bases at J, with 9 bases in the middle. Germline CDR1 is MDHEN and CDR2 is SYDVKM. The CDR3 spells CASSLWFGSEQFF. The CDR3 bases are TGTGCCAGCAGTTTATGGTTCGGTAGTGAGCAGTTCTTC. Combining the CDR3 with reference TRBV28 and TRBJ2-1 gives the whole variable domain DVKVTQSSRYLVKRTGEKVFLECVQDMDHENMFWYRQDPGLGLRLIYFSYDVKMKEKGDIPEGYSVSREKKERFSLILESASTNQTSMYLCASSLWFGSEQFFGPGTRLTVL.

V usage is TRBV19 and J usage is TRBJ2-1; D unresolved. The CDR3 is 15 residues long. CDR1 LNHDA and CDR2 SQIVND come from the germline V gene (reference sequence). Deletions cut 1 base from V and 2 bases from J, with 9 bases between. The CDR3 DNA reads TGTGCCAGTAGTATAGTTGGTGAGGCCTACAATGAGCAGTTCTTC. It translates to CASSIVGEAYNEQFF.

The chain carries TRBV7-6 and TRBJ2-1, with unresolved D. Trimming removed 2 bases from V and 5 bases from J, with 7 bases in between. CDR1 is SGHVS and CDR2 is FNYEAQ in the germline V gene. The CDR3 length is 13 residues. CDR3 sequence reads: CASSLLRDNEQFF. The CDR3 region has the DNA TGTGCCAGCAGCTTATTAAGGGACAATGAGCAGTTCTTC.

The sample holds one count of this clone. Different DNA sequences within this sample yield the same CDR3. CDR3 nucleotide sequence: TGTGCCAGCTCCCCCGGGGGATACTATGGCTACACCTTC. Amino acid sequence: CASSPGGYYGYTF. V gene TRBV5-6 combines with J gene TRBJ1-2, with D perhaps matching TRBD1 (5 bases). Deletions cut 7 bases from V and 3 bases from J, with 13 bases between. The CDR3 has 13 residues. Germline loops: CDR1 SGHDT, CDR2 YYEEEE.

The chain is built from TRBV11-2 and TRBJ2-5; 11 nucleotides align to TRBD2. The J call is uncertain, as TRBJ2-7 better fits the DNA end. The CDR3 runs 17 residues. Looked up from germline, CDR1 is SGHAT and CDR2 is FQNNGV. The CDR3 nucleotides are TGTGCCAGCAGCTTAGTACTTCTAGCGGGAGGTCTCTACGAGCAGTACTTC. Translating gives CASSLVLLAGGLYEQYF.

The V call is TRBV27, the J call TRBJ2-1; 9 bases agree with TRBD1. This CDR3 spans 18 amino acids. Germline CDR1 MNHEY, CDR2 SMNVEV (reference sequence). With 6 bases clipped from V and 9 bases from J, the junction kept 21 bases outside the gene matches. CDR3 sequence reads: CASSLAVYRDRVSSEQFF. The CDR3 nucleotides are TGTGCCAGCAGCCTAGCCGTCTACCGGGACAGGGTTTCGAGTGAGCAGTTCTTC.

The chain uses TRBV23-1 and TRBJ2-6; a weak D match, TRBD2 (5 bases). TRBV23-1 is flagged as an ORF with uncertain function. The CDR3 has 17 amino acids. The V gene lost 4 bases and the J gene lost 1 base, with 14 bases spanning the gap. The CDR3 region has the DNA TGCGCCAGCAGTCTTGGAGGTGGGTGTTCTGGGGCCAACGTCCTGACTTTC. Its protein is CASSLGGGCSGANVLTF.

V gene TRBV13 combines with J gene TRBJ1-2; no reliable D call. Germline-derived CDR1 and CDR2 are PRHDT and FYEKMQ (reference sequence). CDR3 length: 19 residues. V was cut by 0 bases and J by 1 base, with 21 bases left in between. The CDR3 DNA follows: TGTGCCAGCAGCTTAGGCCTTGTGATTACCAAGGAAGATAACTATGGCTACACCTTC. This translates into CASSLGLVITKEDNYGYTF.

The chain recombines TRBV4-1 with TRBJ2-2; no definite D call. The CDR3 has 12 residues. Trimming took off 4 bases at V and 7 bases at J, with 7 bases between the two ends. Germline-derived CDR1 and CDR2 are MGHRA and YSYEKL. CDR3 loop: CASSLGLGELFF. For the CDR3, the DNA is TGCGCCAGCAGCCTGGGCCTCGGGGAGCTGTTTTTT.

This chain uses TRBV4-1 with TRBJ2-7; D not resolved. The length of the CDR3 is 14 residues. The germline V gene has CDR1 MGHRA and CDR2 YSYEKL. V dropped 3 bases and J dropped 6 bases, with 15 bases sitting between them. The CDR3, as DNA: TGCGCCAGCAGCCAGGCTCCGCAGGTAACCGAGCAGTACTTC. Translating it yields CASSQAPQVTEQYF.

The chain combines TRBV13 with TRBJ2-3; 7 bases are a match to TRBD1. The CDR3 contains 15 residues. Per germline, CDR1 PRHDT and CDR2 FYEKMQ (reference sequence). With V trimmed by 5 bases and J by 3 bases, 8 bases remained unmatched. The CDR3 nucleotides read TGTGCCAGCAGCGCTGGGACAGCCGAAACAGATACGCAGTATTTT. Its protein product is CASSAGTAETDTQYF. The entire variable domain, with the rest obtained from reference TRBV13 and TRBJ2-3, is as follows: AAGVIQSPRHLIKEKRETATLKCYPIPRHDTVYWYQQGPGQDPQFLISFYEKMQSDKGSIPDRFSAQQFSDYHSELNMSSLELGDSALYFCASSAGTAETDTQYFGPGTRLTVL.

The chain recombines TRBV10-1 with TRBJ2-1; TRBD2 matches 11 bases. With 5 bases clipped from V and 4 bases from J, the junction kept 4 bases outside the gene matches. Germline V gene sequence: CDR1 WNHNN, CDR2 SYGVQD (reference sequence). The CDR3 is 15 residues long. CDR3 amino acids: CASSRGLAEYNEQFF. Written as DNA, the CDR3 is TGCGCCAGCAGTCGGGGACTAGCGGAGTACAATGAGCAGTTCTTC.

The V call is TRBV5-4, the J call TRBJ2-1; TRBD2 matches 7 bases. This CDR3 has 15 residues. Germline V gives CDR1 SGHNT, CDR2 YYREEE (reference sequence). V was pared by 3 bases and J by 7 bases, with 10 bases of the junction left unmatched. As DNA, the CDR3 is TGTGCCAGCAGCTCTAGCGGCACCAAGTGGAATGAGCAGTTCTTC. Translated, it gives CASSSSGTKWNEQFF.

A single count supports this clone. The chain links TRBV7-9 to TRBJ2-2; 7 bases agree with TRBD2. This CDR3 has 18 amino acids. Losses at the gene ends were 2 bases for V and 5 bases for J; bases not matched to a gene: 14. Germline assignment: CDR1 SEHNR and CDR2 FQNEAQ (reference sequence). The CDR3 is CASSLILRGRALTGELFF. The DNA of the CDR3 is TGTGCCAGCAGCTTAATCCTCCGTGGGAGGGCCCTTACCGGGGAGCTGTTTTTT.

The V gene is TRBV7-6, the J gene TRBJ2-3, with 9 nucleotides matching TRBD2. V shed 5 bases and J 4 bases; nucleotides not matched to a gene: 10. Germline CDR1 is SGHVS and CDR2 is FNYEAQ. The CDR3 is 16 amino acids. Here the CDR3 reads CASSISYGGRADTQYF. The CDR3 region has the DNA TGTGCCAGCAGCATCTCATACGGCGGGAGGGCAGATACGCAGTATTTT. The full variable domain, completed using reference TRBV7-6 and TRBJ2-3, is GAGVSQSPRYKVTKRGQDVALRCDPISGHVSLYWYRQALGQGPEFLTYFNYEAQQDKSGLPNDRFSAERPEGSISTLTIQRTEQRDSAMYRCASSISYGGRADTQYFGPGTRLTVL.